This is a list of T cell receptor beta chains from one sample in a study of T cells in Graves' hyperthyroidism and ophthalmopathy. TCRdb used MiXCR to reprocess the multiplex PCR reads, holding one entry per CDR3 protein. The sample carries over 200,000 distinct CDR3 sequences, about 15% recorded once. What was sequenced was blood. These receptors all stem from a man aged 45-65 years with Graves' hyperthyroidism. Each CDR3 is given with its conserved first and last residue. The order of the fields is J gene, D gene, clone size, V gene, CDR3 DNA, CDR3 protein. D genes are given only for firm matches. The listing skips clone size in some rows; elsewhere it reads once, few, many or a size class.

TRBJ1-6	TRBD1	few	TRBV12-3/TRBV12-4	TGTGCCAGCAGTTTAAAGGGGGCGTGGTCTTCACCCCTCCACTTT	CASSLKGAWSSPLHF
TRBJ2-7	-	few	TRBV5-1	TGCGCCAGCAGCTCCGGACCCGCGGCGGACGAGCAGTACTTC	CASSSGPAADEQYF
TRBJ2-7	TRBD1	many	TRBV27	TGTGCCAGCAGTTTAAGGGGACAGGGAGCCCACGAGCAGTACTTC	CASSLRGQGAHEQYF
TRBJ1-3	-	many	TRBV7-2	TGTGCCAGCAGCCGGATAGGCACCTCTGGAAACACCATATATTTT	CASSRIGTSGNTIYF
TRBJ2-5	TRBD2	-	TRBV20-1	TGCAGTGCTAAAACCGGGACTAGCGGGAGGGCCGTAGAGACCCAGTACTTC	CSAKTGTSGRAVETQYF
TRBJ2-1	TRBD2	-	TRBV4-2	TGTACCAGCAGCCTCGGACTAGCGGGATACAATGAGCAGTTCTTC	CTSSLGLAGYNEQFF
TRBJ2-7	TRBD2	many	TRBV24-1	TGTGCCACCAGTGATCCGGGGACTAGCGGGAGAATCCACGAGCAGTACTTC	CATSDPGTSGRIHEQYF
TRBJ2-1	TRBD2	few	TRBV10-1	TGCGCCAGCAGTGAGTGGGGGGGTGAGCAGTTCTTC	CASSEWGGEQFF
TRBJ2-3	TRBD2	-	TRBV12-3/TRBV12-4	TGTGCCAGCAGCCAAACTAGCGGGAGTACGACAGATACGCAGTATTTT	CASSQTSGSTTDTQYF
TRBJ2-7	TRBD2	many	TRBV18	TGTGCCAGCTCACAGGGACTAGCGGGTTGGGAGCAGTACTTC	CASSQGLAGWEQYF
TRBJ2-7	TRBD1	many	TRBV3-1	TGTGCCAGCAGCCAAGATCGACAGGGCGAGCAGTACTTC	CASSQDRQGEQYF
TRBJ2-1	TRBD2	-	TRBV20-1	TGCAGTGCTAGGGGCGGGAGGTCAGTGGGCAATGAGCAGTTCTTC	CSARGGRSVGNEQFF
TRBJ1-4	TRBD1	-	TRBV6-6	TGTGCCAGCAGTTACTCCGGGACAGGGGGAGCGGAAAAACTGTTTTTT	CASSYSGTGGAEKLFF
TRBJ2-7	-	few	TRBV6-1	TGTGCCAGCAGTCCTTTTCGGGGAACCTACGAGCAGTACTTC	CASSPFRGTYEQYF
TRBJ2-1	TRBD2	many	TRBV20-1	TGCAGTGCTAGAGAGCCGGGACTAGCGCCTTGGGAGCAGTTCTTC	CSAREPGLAPWEQFF
TRBJ2-7	TRBD2	many	TRBV3-1	TGTGCCAGCACCCTCTCGGGGGGCTCCTACGAGCAGTACTTC	CASTLSGGSYEQYF
TRBJ1-5	-	many	TRBV6-5	TGTGCCAGCAGTTACGCGGCAGCAAATCAGCCCCAGCATTTT	CASSYAAANQPQHF
TRBJ1-4	-	many	TRBV30	TGTGCCTGGAGTATCGGGGCAGGCCTAAATGAAAAACTGTTTTTT	CAWSIGAGLNEKLFF
TRBJ1-4	TRBD1	few	TRBV20-1	TGCAGTGCTAGAGATTGGATATCAACAGGGGGTGACACTAATGAAAAACTGTTTTTT	CSARDWISTGGDTNEKLFF
TRBJ2-5	-	-	TRBV7-2	TGTGCCAGCAGCGAGACTGGGATTGGGACCCAGTACTTC	CASSETGIGTQYF
TRBJ1-2	TRBD1	-	TRBV28	TGTGCCAGCAGGCGGACAGGGGAAAATGGCTACACCTTC	CASRRTGENGYTF
TRBJ2-5	TRBD1	few	TRBV5-8	TGTGCCAGCAGCTTTCACAGGGGGTCTCAAGAGACCCAGTACTTC	CASSFHRGSQETQYF
TRBJ2-7	TRBD2	-	TRBV18	TGTGCCAGCTCACCGCGACTAGCGGGAGATAACGAGCAGTACTTC	CASSPRLAGDNEQYF
TRBJ2-5	-	many	TRBV7-2	TGTGCCAGCAGCTTATGGCTAGAAGAGACCCAGTACTTC	CASSLWLEETQYF
TRBJ1-2	-	-	TRBV20-1	TGCAGTGCTACCCCAGGGAGGGTAGGCTACACCTTC	CSATPGRVGYTF
TRBJ2-1	-	-	TRBV6-1	TGTGCCACCACGGGGATTTCCTACAATGAGCAGTTCTTC	CATTGISYNEQFF
TRBJ2-2	TRBD2	few	TRBV28	TGTGCCAGCAGTCCCCCAGCTAGTCCGGGGGGGAACACCGGGGAGCTGTTTTTT	CASSPPASPGGNTGELFF
TRBJ2-3	-	many	TRBV7-6	TGTGCCAGCAGCTTAGACGGACACACAGATACGCAGTATTTT	CASSLDGHTDTQYF
TRBJ1-1	-	many	TRBV18	TGTGCCAGCTCCCCGAGCAGGGGAGGGAACACTGAAGCTTTCTTT	CASSPSRGGNTEAFF
TRBJ1-4	-	many	TRBV10-1	TGCGCCAGCAGTGAGTACAGGGTTGGAAAACTGTTTTTT	CASSEYRVGKLFF
TRBJ1-3	TRBD1	-	TRBV15	TGTGCCACCAGCAGAGAGGAGGGGGCTGGTGGAAACACCATATATTTT	CATSREEGAGGNTIYF
TRBJ2-1	-	few	TRBV20-1	TGCAGTGCCATAGACCCGACCCTATACAATGAGCAGTTCTTC	CSAIDPTLYNEQFF
TRBJ2-7	-	many	TRBV7-3	TGTGCCAGCAGCTTACCCGGCCGTCAGGGGAATTACGAGCAGTACTTC	CASSLPGRQGNYEQYF
TRBJ1-1	-	many	TRBV12-3/TRBV12-4	TGTGCCAGCAACTCCCGACGTTATGAAGCTTTCTTT	CASNSRRYEAFF
TRBJ1-2	TRBD1	many	TRBV10-3	TGTGCCATCAGCGAGACAGGGTATGATGGCTACACCTTC	CAISETGYDGYTF
TRBJ2-5	-	-	TRBV30	TGTGCCGCGGACATAGAGGGGAAGACCCAGTACTTC	CAADIEGKTQYF
TRBJ2-7	-	many	TRBV30	TGTGCCTGGACCGCATCACTAAACGCCTACGAGCAGTACTTC	CAWTASLNAYEQYF
TRBJ2-1	-	many	TRBV3-1	TGTGCCAGCAGCTCGGACGGCAACAATGAGCAGTTCTTC	CASSSDGNNEQFF
TRBJ2-1	TRBD2	many	TRBV2	TGTGCCAGCAGGGCGGGGGGTGAGCAGTTCTTC	CASRAGGEQFF
TRBJ1-2	-	-	TRBV4-3	TGCGCCAGCAGCCAAGGGGTCAGCACCTATGGCTACACCTTC	CASSQGVSTYGYTF
TRBJ2-5	TRBD1	many	TRBV5-1	TGCGCCAGCAGCCGTGACAGGGGGCTCGAGACCCAGTACTTC	CASSRDRGLETQYF